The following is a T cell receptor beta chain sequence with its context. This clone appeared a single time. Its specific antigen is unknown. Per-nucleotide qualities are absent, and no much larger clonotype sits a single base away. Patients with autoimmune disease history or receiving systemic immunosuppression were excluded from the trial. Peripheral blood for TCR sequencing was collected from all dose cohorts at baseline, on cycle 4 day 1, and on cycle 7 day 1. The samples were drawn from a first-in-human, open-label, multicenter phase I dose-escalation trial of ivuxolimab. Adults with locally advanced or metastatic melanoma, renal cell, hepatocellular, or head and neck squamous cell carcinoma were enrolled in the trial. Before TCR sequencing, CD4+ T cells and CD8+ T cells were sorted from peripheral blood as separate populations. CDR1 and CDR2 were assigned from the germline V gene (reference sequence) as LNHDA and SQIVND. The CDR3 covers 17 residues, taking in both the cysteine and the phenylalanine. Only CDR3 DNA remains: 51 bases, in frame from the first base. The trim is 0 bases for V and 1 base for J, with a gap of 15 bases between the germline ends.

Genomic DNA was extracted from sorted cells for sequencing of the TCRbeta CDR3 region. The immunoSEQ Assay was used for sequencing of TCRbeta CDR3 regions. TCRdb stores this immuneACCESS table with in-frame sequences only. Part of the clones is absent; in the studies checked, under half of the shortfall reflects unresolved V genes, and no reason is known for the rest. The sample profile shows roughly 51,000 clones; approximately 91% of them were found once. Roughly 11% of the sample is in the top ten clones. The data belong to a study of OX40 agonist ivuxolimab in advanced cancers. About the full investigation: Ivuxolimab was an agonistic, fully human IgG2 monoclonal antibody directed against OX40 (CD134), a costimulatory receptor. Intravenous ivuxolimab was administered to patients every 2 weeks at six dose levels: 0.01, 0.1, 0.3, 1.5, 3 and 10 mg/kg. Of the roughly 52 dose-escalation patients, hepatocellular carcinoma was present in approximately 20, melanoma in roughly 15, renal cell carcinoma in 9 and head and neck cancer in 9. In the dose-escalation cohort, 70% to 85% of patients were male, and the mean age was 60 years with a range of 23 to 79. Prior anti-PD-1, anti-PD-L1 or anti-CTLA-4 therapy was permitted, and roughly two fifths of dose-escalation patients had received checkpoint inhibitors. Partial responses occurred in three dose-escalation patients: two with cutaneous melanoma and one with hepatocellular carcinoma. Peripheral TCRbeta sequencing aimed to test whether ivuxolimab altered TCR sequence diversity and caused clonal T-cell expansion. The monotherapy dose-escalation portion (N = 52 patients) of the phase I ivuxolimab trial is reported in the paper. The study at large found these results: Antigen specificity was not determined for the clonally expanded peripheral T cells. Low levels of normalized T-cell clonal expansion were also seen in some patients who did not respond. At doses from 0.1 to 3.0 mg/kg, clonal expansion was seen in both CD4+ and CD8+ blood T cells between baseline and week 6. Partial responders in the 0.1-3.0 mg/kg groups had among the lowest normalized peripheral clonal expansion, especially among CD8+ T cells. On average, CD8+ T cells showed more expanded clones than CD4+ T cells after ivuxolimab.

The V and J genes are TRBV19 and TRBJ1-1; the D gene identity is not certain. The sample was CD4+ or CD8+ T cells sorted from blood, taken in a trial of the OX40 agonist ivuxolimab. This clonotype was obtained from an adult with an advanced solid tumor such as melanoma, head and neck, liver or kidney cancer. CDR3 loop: CASSIESRVWANTEAFF. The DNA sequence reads TGTGCCAGTAGTATAGAGTCCCGGGTTTGGGCGAACACTGAAGCTTTCTTT.